These 2 T cell receptor beta chains were sequenced from one sample in a study of blood T cell repertoires in COVID-19. Here immunoSEQ multiplex PCR was the method, and the copy in TCRdb shows in-frame clones only, minus some. The sample has under 250,000 clones, over 90% seen once. Sequences were obtained from peripheral blood. Receptor source: a man aged 25-40 years with COVID-19, enrolled during active disease.

The chain is built from TRBV11-1 and TRBJ2-3; 8 nucleotides match TRBD1. The CDR3 has 15 amino acids. J was trimmed by 6 bases and V by 1 base; bases with no gene match: 6. Per germline, CDR1 SGHAT and CDR2 FQDESV (reference sequence). Here the CDR3 reads CASSLEAGGADTQYF. In DNA, the CDR3 is TGTGCCAGCAGCTTAGAGGCAGGGGGCGCGGATACGCAGTATTTT.

The chain employs TRBV5-6 and TRBJ1-2; D not resolved. There are 14 residues in the CDR3. From germline, CDR1 is SGHDT and CDR2 YYEEEE. V lost 1 base and J 6 bases, leaving 13 bases between the germline ends. In DNA form, the CDR3 reads TGTGCCAGCAGCTTGTTAGGCCGGGAGCATGGCTACACCTTC. It yields the protein CASSLLGREHGYTF.